What follows are 22 T cell receptor beta chains derived from one specimen sequenced in a study of regulatory T cells in long-lasting Graves disease. Time point here: newly diagnosed GD, antithyroid drugs for less than 3 months. RNA isolated from PBMCs was used to make the TCR library. Researchers made TCR beta libraries by using iRepertoire HTBI primers and running Arm-PCR on CDR3 regions. A single record per CDR3 protein comes from TCRdb applying MiXCR to the multiplex PCR reads. The data hold some 460,000 distinct CDR3 sequences, with about 16% observed a single time. The same data also contributed to another study, on T cells in Graves' hyperthyroidism and ophthalmopathy.

The sample was peripheral blood mononuclear cells (PBMCs), taken at new diagnosis, from a patient treated with antithyroid drugs. These receptors came from a man aged 35 to 55 with Graves disease.

There are many counts of this clonotype. Relative to the germline gene, one junction end is altered; a read error may explain this. The genes are TRBV30 and TRBJ2-1; D is ambiguous. In germline, CDR1 is GTSNPN, CDR2 SVGIG (reference sequence). This CDR3 is 10 amino acids long. The CDR3 here is CAWSVVSSVF. The DNA for the CDR3 is TGTGCCTGGAGTGTTGTGTCCTCGGTCTTC.

This clonotype was seen ten or more times. This sequence joins TRBV20-1 and TRBJ2-1, with D unresolved. Looked up from germline, CDR1 is DFQATT and CDR2 is SNEGSKA (reference sequence). V shed 1 base and J shed 4 bases, with 11 bases lying between them. This CDR3 contains 14 residues. CDR3 in DNA: TGCAGTGCTAGAGCCAAAGCCCGTTACAATGAGCAGTTCTTC. Residues: CSARAKARYNEQFF.

V and J are TRBV7-8 and TRBJ2-7; 13 bases are a match to TRBD2. V trimming: 5 bases; J trimming: 5 bases; junction bases outside the gene matches: 6. Germline CDR1 is SGHVS and CDR2 is FQNEAQ. The CDR3 length is 15 residues. This chain's CDR3 is CASSPGTSGKNEQYF. The DNA of the CDR3 is TGTGCCAGCAGCCCCGGGACTAGCGGGAAGAACGAGCAGTACTTC.

This clonotype was recorded at least ten times. The chain has TRBV7-3 and TRBJ2-1, with 11 positions matching TRBD2. This CDR3 is built from 16 residues. V shed 5 bases and J 0 bases; nucleotides not matched to a gene: 3. Germline V gene lookup returns CDR1 SGHTA and CDR2 FQGTGA. The CDR3 reads CASSRTSGRSYNEQFF. The CDR3 DNA reads TGTGCCAGCAGCCGGACTAGCGGGCGCTCCTACAATGAGCAGTTCTTC.

This clonotype was detected ten times or more. The chain combines TRBV10-3 with TRBJ2-7, with D tentatively TRBD1 or TRBD2 (5 bases each). CDR1 is ENHRY, CDR2 SYGVKD, per germline. The CDR3 covers 14 residues. V was cut by 4 bases and J by 0 bases, with 10 bases left in between. The CDR3 region is CAISAGQHSYEQYF. The CDR3 DNA sequence: TGTGCCATCAGTGCGGGGCAACACTCCTACGAGCAGTACTTC.

The rearrangement uses TRBV12-3 or TRBV12-4 and TRBJ1-1, with 10 positions matching TRBD1. V lost 9 bases, J lost 5 bases, and 18 bases stayed unmatched. This CDR3 comprises 17 residues. CDR3 nucleotides: TGTGCCAGTGCCCCCGGGACAGGGGCTTTAGGACGGACTGAAGCTTTCTTT. It yields the protein CASAPGTGALGRTEAFF.

This clonotype showed up just a few times. V gene TRBV24-1 combines with J gene TRBJ2-1; D remains unclear. The CDR3 extends over 13 amino acids. V shed 5 bases and J shed 9 bases, with 13 bases lying between them. Germline CDR1 and CDR2: KGHDR and SFDVKD. CDR3 in amino acids: CATSARARSEQFF. The DNA for the CDR3 is TGTGCCACCAGTGCCCGGGCCCGGTCTGAGCAGTTCTTC.

This clonotype was seen ten or more times. The chain links TRBV24-1 to TRBJ2-3, with D perhaps TRBD1 (5 bases). The length of the CDR3 is 13 residues. The germline V gene encodes CDR1 KGHDR and CDR2 SFDVKD. V lost 9 bases and J 0 bases, leaving 9 bases between the germline ends. CDR3 loop: CATEGASTDTQYF. The CDR3 nucleotides are TGTGCCACCGAAGGGGCTAGCACAGATACGCAGTATTTT.

The genes are TRBV19 and TRBJ2-1; TRBD2 matches at 9 bases. The assigned J gene may be wrong: the sequence end matches TRBJ2-5 better. Germline V lookup: CDR1 LNHDA, CDR2 SQIVND (reference sequence). CDR3 length: 16 residues. The CDR3 DNA reads TGTGCCAGTAGTATAGGTAGCGGGAGTTTAGAAGAGACCCAGTACTTC. Its protein is CASSIGSGSLEETQYF.

This clonotype has at least ten counts. This chain uses TRBV20-1 with TRBJ1-5; the D gene is possibly TRBD1 (6 bases). CDR3 size: 14 residues. Germline V gene lookup returns CDR1 DFQATT and CDR2 SNEGSKA (reference sequence). V dropped 6 bases and J dropped 0 bases, with 12 bases sitting between them. The CDR3 loop is CSAEGGHSNQPQHF. DNA for the CDR3: TGCAGTGCAGAAGGGGGGCATAGCAATCAGCCCCAGCATTTT.

The CDR3, as DNA: TGCGCCAGCAGCGTTGACGTAAGCTCCTACAATGAGCAGTTCTTC. Its translation is CASSVDVSSYNEQFF. V is TRBV5-1 and J is TRBJ2-1; D is unclear. The V end was cut by 4 bases, the J end by 0 bases, with 11 bases between. Germline V lookup: CDR1 SGHRS, CDR2 YFSETQ. The CDR3 is 15 amino acids.

At least ten counts were recorded for this clonotype. This rearrangement joins TRBV3-1 to TRBJ1-1, with D hard to call. Trimming took 3 bases from V and 0 from J, leaving 8 bases between them. The CDR3 loop spans 14 amino acids. Per the germline V gene, CDR1 is LGHDT and CDR2 is YNNKEL (reference sequence). The CDR3 sequence: CASSQGSMNTEAFF. In DNA, the CDR3 is TGTGCCAGCAGCCAGGGCAGCATGAACACTGAAGCTTTCTTT.

Worth noting for this clonotype: Since a far larger clone is one base different, this is likely a read error. V is TRBV5-1 and J is TRBJ2-4; TRBD1 agrees at 12 bases. CDR1 is SGHRS and CDR2 is YFSETQ in the germline V gene. This CDR3 has 16 residues. This CDR3 is CASSSGTGGTYNEQLF. The CDR3 region has the DNA TGCGCCAGCAGCTCCGGGACAGGGGGCACCTACAATGAGCAGCTCTTC.

This clonotype appeared a few times. The V and J genes are TRBV27 and TRBJ2-2; no definite D call. Trimming removed 1 base from V and 7 bases from J, with 13 bases in between. The CDR3 is 15 residues long. Germline CDR1 MNHEY, CDR2 SMNVEV (reference sequence). The CDR3 DNA follows: TGTGCCAGCAGTTTATTCGGCACGAGAGGCGGGGAGCTGTTTTTT. This sequence encodes CASSLFGTRGGELFF.

The table lists this clonotype with many counts. The chain uses TRBV6-2 or TRBV6-3 and TRBJ2-5; TRBD2 agrees at 14 bases. CDR1 is MNHEY, CDR2 SVGEGT, per germline. The CDR3 extends over 18 amino acids. The J segment lost 2 bases and the V segment lost 5 bases, leaving 10 bases of the junction unmatched. CDR3 coding DNA: TGTGCCAGCAGTCAGCGGACTAGCGGGAGGAGAGAACAAGAGACCCAGTACTTC. Its protein is CASSQRTSGRREQETQYF.

This clonotype was seen ten or more times. The DNA for the CDR3 is TGTGCCAGCAGGACAGCGGGAATCCCCCATGAGCAGTTCTTC. It translates to CASRTAGIPHEQFF. The V call is TRBV7-8, the J call TRBJ2-1; 7 bases match TRBD2. Germline V lookup: CDR1 SGHVS, CDR2 FQNEAQ. V trimming: 6 bases; J trimming: 8 bases; junction bases outside the gene matches: 10. CDR3 size: 14 residues.

Note on this clonotype: Given a much more abundant clone one base away, this may be a read error. The rearrangement links TRBV13 to TRBJ2-4; 7 bases agree with TRBD2. The CDR3 loop spans 14 amino acids. J gave up 13 bases and V 5 bases, and 14 bases lay outside the gene matches. The germline gives CDR1 PRHDT, CDR2 FYEKMQ (reference sequence). The DNA of the CDR3 is TGTGCCAGCAGCCCTCGGACTAGGAGCAATGAGCAGTACTTC. This translates into CASSPRTRSNEQYF.

The rearrangement links TRBV3-1 to TRBJ1-2; D unresolved. The CDR3 covers 14 residues. Deletions cut 1 base from V and 3 bases from J, with 9 bases between. Germline-derived CDR1 and CDR2 are LGHDT and YNNKEL (reference sequence). Written as DNA, the CDR3 is TGTGCCAGCAGCCAAGGGGGAAGATACTATGGCTACACCTTC. Residues: CASSQGGRYYGYTF.

In its sample, this clonotype was seen a few times. The V gene is TRBV9, the J gene TRBJ2-3; D call uncertain. The CDR3 is 14 amino acids. The germline V and J ends were trimmed by 0 bases and 5 bases, with 10 bases remaining between them. Germline CDR1 and CDR2: SGDLS and YYNGEE. CDR3 DNA sequence: TGTGCCAGCAGCGTAGCAAGGGTCGGAGATACGCAGTATTTT. The encoded protein is CASSVARVGDTQYF.

The chain couples TRBV10-3 to TRBJ2-2, with D possibly being TRBD1 (6 bases). This CDR3 has 16 residues. V dropped 6 bases and J dropped 0 bases, with 14 bases sitting between them. Germline CDR1 and CDR2: ENHRY and SYGVKD. DNA of the CDR3: TGTGCCATCAGCAAAACAGGGAGTTCGAACACCGGGGAGCTGTTTTTT. Translating gives CAISKTGSSNTGELFF.

This clonotype was observed at least ten times. The chain employs TRBV11-2 and TRBJ1-2; D might be TRBD1 (5 bases). The ends were cut back, 4 bases at V and 8 bases at J, with 20 bases in the middle. The CDR3 has 15 amino acids. CDR1 and CDR2 from the germline V gene are SGHAT and FQNNGV. CDR3 residues: CASSSPGVWLRGYTF. The CDR3 region has the DNA TGTGCCAGCAGCTCTCCGGGGGTCTGGCTAAGGGGCTACACCTTC.

The rearrangement uses TRBV28 and TRBJ1-5, with a tentative D call TRBD1 (6 bases). Trimming took 0 bases from V and 5 from J, leaving 14 bases between them. This CDR3 region has 16 residues. CDR1 and CDR2 from the germline V gene are MDHEN and SYDVKM. The CDR3 region is CASSLWVGGGYQPQHF. The CDR3, as DNA: TGTGCCAGCAGTTTATGGGTAGGGGGTGGATATCAGCCCCAGCATTTT.